This TCR beta chain was sequenced for a study of T-cell reconstitution after alpha-beta-depleted transplantation in children. This CDR3 region has 15 residues. Germline V lookup: CDR1 SGHTA, CDR2 FQGNSA. Trimming left V 6 bases short and J 4 bases short, with 16 bases between. During its preparation, the TCRbeta library received unique molecular identifiers. TCRdb re-called the PCR reads through MiXCR, storing one row per CDR3 protein. The sample lists about 610,000 distinct CDR3 sequences; 27% were seen once. Here the sequenced sample was PBMCs, taken before TCRalphabeta/CD19-depleted stem cell transplant. The sequence derives from a boy in the first two years of life with Wiskott-Aldrich syndrome, due to receive a stem cell transplant. The chain couples TRBV7-2 to TRBJ1-3, with D unresolved. The CDR3 reads CASSFRSQPGNTIYF. The CDR3 DNA reads TGTGCCAGCAGTTTTAGATCCCAGCCAGGAAACACCATATATTTT.